Here is one TCR beta chain with its context. The specificity of this receptor is unknown. No much larger clone is present one base from it, and per-base qualities are unavailable. The CDR3 measures 14 amino acids from cysteine to phenylalanine. Solely the CDR3 DNA is kept, with 42 bases framed from the first base. After removal of 3 bases from V and 5 bases from J, the junction retains 0 bases not matched to a gene. The germline V gene (reference sequence) specifies LNHDA as CDR1 and SQIVND as CDR2. No immune events such as infections were documented for the healthy donors during the collection period. Time-dependent variance in a beta-binomial model of T-cell clone differential abundance was calibrated using healthy-donor blood repertoires as a training cohort. The training cohort comprised roughly ten healthy donors, 3 female and 7 male. An age range of about 25 to 64 years, with an average of about 43 years, was recorded for the donors. Obtained from a commercial supplier, whole blood was collected from each healthy donor at three time points set around 2 weeks apart. Genomic DNA was extracted from unsorted whole blood for immunosequencing.

The sample originates from a study of identifying expanded T cells in peripheral blood (dated by TCRdb to the late 2010s). Regarding the research as a whole: Separate aliquots of the same genomic DNA pool were sequenced to produce technical replicates, and four replicates were compared in pairs.

The research as a whole found: It was expected by the authors that biological variance in healthy repertoires might increase further over much longer intervals, such as months to years. Variance in clone template counts between approximately 2-week samples significantly increased with total template count across all healthy donors. Across all healthy-donor time intervals, the beta-binomial model significantly lowered both the number of clones called differentially abundant and the false-positive rate. Around 1.2 differentially abundant clones were flagged by the binomial model between technical replicates, whereas about 15 and 19 were flagged over roughly two weeks and four weeks, respectively.

TCRbeta CDR3 regions were profiled by bias-controlled multiplex PCR amplification of genomic DNA with the immunoSEQ Assay. The paper's processing steps were these. The absolute abundance of each unique TCRbeta CDR3 region was quantified after sequences were collapsed and filtered. Differential abundance was assessed using a binomial (Fisher-equivalent) model and a beta-binomial model in which time-dependent variance fitted from healthy donors was added. Clones with fewer than 5 combined templates were excluded, and clones with Benjamini-Hochberg FDR below 0.01 were called differentially abundant. Beta-binomial variance was modeled as a function of total template count across the two samples using the form v = (b*log(k)+a)^2. The table comes from immuneACCESS by way of TCRdb, which keeps in-frame sequences with V and J called. Part of the clones is missing from these tables; in studies checked, under half for an unresolved V gene and the rest for unknown reasons. That table supplies the V and J calls and clone size; D and trimming were determined from the DNA. In all, the sample holds some 72,000 clones, and almost 90% of those were seen once. The leading ten clones occupy roughly 3.5% of the sample.

The chain uses TRBV19 and TRBJ2-5, with 13 central nucleotides matching TRBD2. The TCR sequence derives from a person aged 18 to 75 in good health. The sequenced sample was blood. Here the CDR3 is given as CASSMGLAGETQYF. At the DNA level, the sequence is TGTGCCAGTAGTATGGGACTAGCGGGGGAGACCCAGTACTTC.